This entry features one T cell receptor (beta chain) sequence. Its antigen remains unknown. Since no conserved phenylalanine or tryptophan closes the CDR3, a read error is the likely cause. This sample stems from a study of CD8 T cells in ankylosing spondylitis. Points from the study as a whole: Characteristic, it appeared, of ankylosing spondylitis blood was a TCR beta motif of about eight highly homologous variants. From matched ankylosing spondylitis synovial fluid, disease-linked clones were reportedly recovered at significantly enriched levels.

V was pared by 6 bases and J by 10 bases, with 19 bases between. The CDR3 contains 14 residues. The germline gives CDR1 SNHLY, CDR2 FYNNEI. In TCRdb, the 5' RACE reads were re-called with MiXCR into one record per CDR3 protein. The table lists 500,000 to 650,000 distinct CDR3 sequences, under 5.5% of them singletons, with approximately 4% in the top ten. The clonotype originates from a male donor with ankylosing spondylitis. Sequenced input: blood, either unsorted or a sorted T cell fraction (not recorded which). The rearrangement joins TRBV2 to TRBJ2-1; tentative D call: TRBD2 (5 bases). CDR3 in DNA: TGTGCCAGCAGGACTCGAACTGGCGAGGGAGAGCAGTTCCTC. Translation: CASRTRTGEGEQFL.